The 32 T cell receptor beta chains in this list originate from one sample, sequenced in a study of CD8+CD57+ T cells in acquired aplastic anemia (dated by TCRdb to about 2018). The sample was run on an Illumina HiSeq 2000. TCR beta VDJ combination and CDR3 sequence profiling used genomic DNA as the template. TCRdb reanalyzed the raw reads on its own, using fastp at Q25 for trimming and MiXCR for clone calling, and kept in-frame beta chains. Rows with a matching CDR3 protein are joined into one entry that keeps the most common DNA and genes. This sample has more than 150,000 distinct CDR3 sequences in its table, and about 44% of those were observed once. Of the sample, over 10% is held by the ten largest clones. Patients chosen for sequencing had shown expansion of CD8+CD57+ cells by flow cytometry. The sample was sorted CD4+, CD8+, or CD8+CD57+ T cells (not recorded which) from PBMCs. The receptors derive from a human donor with aplastic anemia.

Notes on this clonotype: This clone may be a read error of a much larger clone one base away. The chain couples TRBV6-2 or TRBV6-3 to TRBJ1-1, with D hard to call. In germline, CDR1 is MNHEY, CDR2 SVGEGT. The CDR3 is made up of 13 amino acids. CDR3 sequence (DNA): TGTGCCAGCAGTTACAGGGTCGCCACTGAAGGTTTCTTT. Protein sequence: CASSYRVATEGFF.

CDR3 in DNA: TGCAGTGCTACCTCAGGGGGCCTGGGGTTTGTCATTCAGTACTTC. As protein: CSATSGGLGFVIQYF. The chain couples TRBV20-1 to TRBJ2-4, with 8 bases aligning to TRBD1. In germline, CDR1 is DFQATT, CDR2 SNEGSKA (reference sequence). With 4 bases clipped from V and 9 bases from J, the junction kept 14 bases outside the gene matches. The CDR3 extends over 15 amino acids.

This rearrangement joins TRBV12-3 or TRBV12-4 to TRBJ1-6; D remains ambiguous. V lost 6 bases to trimming and J lost 7 bases, with 13 bases between them. This CDR3 comprises 14 residues. CDR3 coding DNA: TGTGCCAGCAGCCACCGTTACAGCAATTCACCCCTCCACTTT. This codes for CASSHRYSNSPLHF.

J is TRBJ1-6 and V is TRBV7-9, with D hard to call. The germline gives CDR1 SEHNR, CDR2 FQNEAQ (reference sequence). This CDR3 contains 12 residues. Trimming took 4 bases from V and 10 from J, leaving 8 bases between them. CDR3 region: CASSSPGSPLHF. CDR3 sequence (DNA): TGTGCCAGCAGCTCCCCGGGCTCACCCCTCCACTTT.

As to this clonotype: A much larger clone lies a single base off, so this may be a read error. The CDR3 bases are TGTGCCAGCAGTTCGGGACAGGGGAGCAATCAGCCCCAGCATTTT. It codes for CASSSGQGSNQPQHF. The chain is built from TRBV12-3 or TRBV12-4 and TRBJ1-5; 10 nucleotides agree with TRBD1. The CDR3 totals 15 residues. V trimming: 4 bases; J trimming: 1 base; junction bases outside the gene matches: 1.

This clonotype was observed a handful of times. The chain couples TRBV12-3 or TRBV12-4 to TRBJ1-6; the D gene is possibly TRBD1 (6 bases). V gave up 0 bases and J gave up 6 bases, with 6 bases separating them. The CDR3 loop spans 14 amino acids. The CDR3 here is CASSLAGGNSPLHF. CDR3 sequence (DNA): TGTGCCAGCAGTTTAGCAGGGGGTAATTCACCCCTCCACTTT.

This sequence joins TRBV5-1 and TRBJ1-2; 12 nucleotides align to TRBD1. CDR1 is SGHRS and CDR2 is YFSETQ in the germline V gene. Trimming took 4 bases from V and 5 from J; bases not matched to a gene: 12. CDR3 length: 17 amino acids. The CDR3 nucleotides read TGCGCCAGCAGCATTGGGACAGGGGGCTTGGTGTGGTATGGCTACACCTTC. Its protein is CASSIGTGGLVWYGYTF.

This clonotype came up a few times. The CDR3, as DNA: TGTGCCAGCAGCTTAGCGCCCAATTCACCCCTCCACTTT. Its protein product is CASSLAPNSPLHF. This chain links TRBV7-6 with TRBJ1-6; D uncertain. CDR3 size: 13 residues. In germline, CDR1 is SGHVS, CDR2 FNYEAQ. Trimming took off 0 bases at V and 7 bases at J, with 4 bases between the two ends.

This rearrangement joins TRBV5-1 to TRBJ1-4; D unclear. The CDR3 loop spans 14 amino acids. V was shortened by 5 bases and J by 4 bases, with 12 bases between the two germline ends. Germline assignment: CDR1 SGHRS and CDR2 YFSETQ. CDR3 nucleotides: TGCGCCAGCAGGGTGGAAGTGCTTAATGAAAAACTGTTTTTT. Amino acids: CASRVEVLNEKLFF.

The chain employs TRBV7-3 and TRBJ2-5, with D unresolved. Looked up from germline, CDR1 is SGHTA and CDR2 is FQGTGA. V lost 3 bases, J lost 4 bases, and 9 bases lay in between. The CDR3 consists of 13 residues. The DNA of the CDR3 is TGTGCCAGCAGCTTCGGACCCGGAGAGACCCAGTACTTC. This gives the protein CASSFGPGETQYF.

This clonotype was recorded only once. The genes are TRBV7-2 and TRBJ1-2, with D tentatively TRBD1 (6 bases). With 1 base removed from V and 10 bases from J, the gap between germline ends came to 13 bases. The CDR3 contains 13 residues. Per the germline V gene, CDR1 is SGHTA and CDR2 is FQGNSA. The CDR3 bases are TGTGCCAGCAGCTTAGGGAGGACAGAACACTACACCTTC. This encodes CASSLGRTEHYTF.

The chain carries TRBV10-1 and TRBJ1-1, with D perhaps TRBD1 (5 bases). Deletions cut 2 bases from V and 1 base from J, with 11 bases between. The CDR3 spans 15 residues. Germline loops: CDR1 WNHNN, CDR2 SYGVQD (reference sequence). The CDR3 is CASSEAGRWNTEAFF. The CDR3 coding sequence is TGCGCCAGCAGTGAGGCAGGGCGTTGGAACACTGAAGCTTTCTTT.

The CDR3 spells CATSTAGGVGEQFF. As DNA, the CDR3 is TGTGCCACCAGTACCGCAGGGGGGGTGGGAGAGCAGTTCTTC. This chain links TRBV24-1 with TRBJ2-1, with D perhaps matching TRBD1 or TRBD2 (7 bases each). The CDR3 extends over 14 amino acids. The V end lost 6 bases, the J end lost 10 bases, and 18 bases lay between the germline ends. Germline V gene sequence: CDR1 KGHDR, CDR2 SFDVKD.

This clonotype was seen more than once but under ten times. This sequence joins TRBV7-9 and TRBJ1-6; D uncertain. CDR1 and CDR2 from the germline V gene are SEHNR and FQNEAQ (reference sequence). The V end was cut by 6 bases, the J end by 8 bases, with 5 bases between. The CDR3 sequence is 11 residues long. CDR3 sequence: CASRKDSPLHF. The DNA for the CDR3 is TGTGCCAGCAGGAAGGATTCACCCCTCCACTTT.

This clonotype was observed many times. J is TRBJ2-1 and V is TRBV5-1; 9 nucleotides line up with TRBD2. The CDR3 totals 14 residues. Germline V lookup: CDR1 SGHRS, CDR2 YFSETQ. The V and J ends lost 4 bases and 7 bases, in that order; junction bases with no gene match: 6. The CDR3 DNA reads as TGCGCCAGCAGCATGGGACTAGCTGGGAATGAGCAGTTCTTC. This codes for CASSMGLAGNEQFF.

This clonotype showed up just a few times. The chain links TRBV2 to TRBJ1-1; unclear D gene. Germline lookup yields CDR1 SNHLY and CDR2 FYNNEI. V lost 0 bases to trimming and J lost 6 bases, with 14 bases between them. The CDR3 loop spans 15 amino acids. CDR3 in amino acids: CASSEARGGIAEAFF. CDR3 DNA: TGTGCCAGCAGTGAAGCTCGGGGAGGTATCGCTGAAGCTTTCTTT.

CDR3 in DNA: TGTGCCAGCAGCGGGGGGGCAGGGCCGATTTCACCCCTCCACTTT. Residues: CASSGGAGPISPLHF. V gene TRBV9 combines with J gene TRBJ1-6, with D tentatively TRBD1 (6 bases). CDR3 size: 15 residues. The germline V gene has CDR1 SGDLS and CDR2 YYNGEE. The V and J ends lost 3 bases and 9 bases respectively, with 16 bases between them.

This sequence joins TRBV10-1 and TRBJ2-7, with D possibly matching TRBD2 (6 bases). Germline CDR1 reads WNHNN; CDR2 reads SYGVQD (reference sequence). The CDR3 loop spans 14 amino acids. V was pared by 6 bases and J by 5 bases, with 17 bases between. The chain's CDR3 is CASSLARRGDEQYF. CDR3 nucleotide sequence: TGCGCCAGCAGCTTGGCCCGGCGGGGCGACGAGCAGTACTTC.

The V gene is TRBV7-9, the J gene TRBJ2-5; possibly TRBD1 or TRBD2 for D (5 bases each). V lost 2 bases to trimming and J lost 3 bases, with 16 bases between them. Germline V gene lookup returns CDR1 SEHNR and CDR2 FQNEAQ (reference sequence). This CDR3 spans 16 amino acids. The chain's CDR3 is CASSLRAGGAKETQYF. CDR3 in DNA: TGTGCCAGCAGCTTACGGGCTGGGGGAGCAAAAGAGACCCAGTACTTC.

This clonotype was detected many times. The chain joins TRBV7-2 to TRBJ2-7; D not resolved. Per the germline V gene, CDR1 is SGHTA and CDR2 is FQGNSA. This CDR3 contains 13 residues. V lost 1 base to trimming and J lost 3 bases, with 7 bases between them. The CDR3 DNA reads as TGTGCCAGCAGCTTAGTCAGGAACTACGAGCAGTACTTC. Protein product: CASSLVRNYEQYF.

This clonotype was detected once. Given the absence of the conserved phenylalanine or tryptophan at the CDR3 end, a read error is likely. For the CDR3, the DNA is TGCAGTGCTAGAAGAGAGGGCTGTGAGAGATTCGAGCAGTACTCC. This sequence encodes CSARREGCERFEQYS. The chain couples TRBV20-1 to TRBJ2-7; the D gene is possibly TRBD2 (5 bases). The V end lost 2 bases, the J end lost 6 bases, and 20 bases lay between the germline ends. The CDR3 extends over 15 amino acids. The V gene's germline CDR1 is DFQATT and CDR2 SNEGSKA (reference sequence).

V usage is TRBV5-1 and J usage is TRBJ2-5; TRBD2 matches at 8 bases. CDR3 length equals 14 residues. From germline, CDR1 is SGHRS and CDR2 YFSETQ. The V and J ends lost 1 base and 5 bases, in that order; junction bases with no gene match: 4. The CDR3 sequence: CASSLTSGYETQYF. In nucleotides, the CDR3 is TGCGCCAGCAGCTTGACTAGCGGTTACGAGACCCAGTACTTC. The full variable domain, its missing parts supplied by reference TRBV5-1 and TRBJ2-5, is KAGVTQTPRYLIKTRGQQVTLSCSPISGHRSVSWYQQTPGQGLQFLFEYFSETQRNKGNFPGRFSGRQFSNSRSEMNVSTLELGDSALYLCASSLTSGYETQYFGPGTRLLVL.

There are a few counts of this clonotype. The gene calls are TRBV10-2 and TRBJ2-2; 11 nucleotides match TRBD2. The CDR3 is 17 amino acids. V shed 4 bases and J 4 bases; nucleotides not matched to a gene: 8. Germline CDR1 reads WSHSY; CDR2 reads SAAADI. CDR3: CASSGAVAGGGTGELFF. CDR3 bases: TGCGCCAGCAGTGGAGCGGTAGCGGGAGGGGGCACCGGGGAGCTGTTTTTT.

This clonotype was observed at least ten times. The V call is TRBV2, the J call TRBJ1-5, with 10 positions matching TRBD1. The CDR3 runs to 14 residues. After removal of 4 bases from V and 6 bases from J, the junction contained 3 bases not matched to a gene. Germline CDR1 reads SNHLY; CDR2 reads FYNNEI. The CDR3 nucleotides are TGTGCCAGCAGTGCAAGGACAGGGGGTCAGCCCCAGCATTTT. Protein sequence: CASSARTGGQPQHF. Full variable domain (remainder filled in from reference TRBV2 and TRBJ1-5): EPEVTQTPSHQVTQMGQEVILRCVPISNHLYFYWYRQILGQKVEFLVSFYNNEISEKSEIFDDQFSVERPDGSNFTLKIRSTKLEDSAMYFCASSARTGGQPQHFGDGTRLSIL.

Notes on this clonotype: At one of its ends the junction is not consistent with the germline gene, which may arise from a read error. The chain has TRBV10-3 and TRBJ1-2, with TRBD1 as a possible D gene (5 bases). This CDR3 has 14 residues. The V gene's germline CDR1 is ENHRY and CDR2 SYGVKD. The CDR3 loop is CAISKSGVHYGYTF. In DNA, the CDR3 is TGTGCCATCAGTAAGTCGGGGGTTCACTATGGCTACACCTTC.

The chain is built from TRBV10-3 and TRBJ2-2; 9 bases match TRBD1. The CDR3 loop spans 14 amino acids. V lost 8 bases and J lost 2; bases outside the gene matches: 3. CDR1 and CDR2 from the germline V gene are ENHRY and SYGVKD. The CDR3 reads CAISGQGNTGELFF. The DNA for the CDR3 is TGTGCCATCTCGGGACAGGGCAACACCGGGGAGCTGTTTTTT.

This clonotype was found many times. This chain links TRBV2 with TRBJ2-7, with 7 nucleotides matching TRBD1. The trim removed 5 bases at V and 3 bases at J, leaving 4 bases unmatched. The V gene's germline CDR1 is SNHLY and CDR2 FYNNEI. This CDR3 comprises 13 residues. The CDR3 loop reads CASSPGQLYEQYF. The CDR3 nucleotides are TGTGCCAGCAGTCCGGGACAGCTCTACGAGCAGTACTTC.

The chain carries TRBV5-1 and TRBJ2-7, with TRBD2 identical over 14 bases. This CDR3 has 16 amino acids. The germline V gene has CDR1 SGHRS and CDR2 YFSETQ. The V segment lost 3 bases and the J segment 2 bases; nucleotides outside the gene matches: 4. CDR3 nucleotide sequence: TGCGCCAGCAGCTCAACGACTAGCGGGGGGGCCTACGAGCAGTACTTC. Protein: CASSSTTSGGAYEQYF. The full variable domain, with the rest looked up from reference TRBV5-1 and TRBJ2-7, is KAGVTQTPRYLIKTRGQQVTLSCSPISGHRSVSWYQQTPGQGLQFLFEYFSETQRNKGNFPGRFSGRQFSNSRSEMNVSTLELGDSALYLCASSSTTSGGAYEQYFGPGTRLTVT.

The chain recombines TRBV9 with TRBJ1-2; perhaps TRBD1 as D (6 bases). Looked up from germline, CDR1 is SGDLS and CDR2 is YYNGEE. The CDR3 spans 14 residues. Trimming removed 4 bases at V and 7 bases at J, with 17 bases between. The CDR3 loop is CASSQDRVGGGYTF. The DNA of the CDR3 is TGTGCCAGCAGCCAAGATCGGGTAGGGGGTGGCTACACCTTC.

Comments on this clonotype: A much larger clone differs by one base, so this may be a read error. The CDR3 DNA reads TGTGCCAGCAGCCAAGCTGGTGGTTCTGATGCTTTCTTT. This codes for CASSQAGGSDAFF. The chain joins TRBV4-2 to TRBJ1-1; no definite D call. CDR1 and CDR2 (germline): LGHNA, YNFKEQ. The CDR3 runs 13 residues.

This clonotype came up many times. DNA for the CDR3: TGTGCCAGTAGTCTCCGACAGCTCGCTAACTATGGCTACACCTTC. It encodes CASSLRQLANYGYTF. J is TRBJ1-2 and V is TRBV19; maybe TRBD1 (5 bases). V lost 5 bases and J 0 bases, leaving 13 bases between the germline ends. This CDR3 is 15 amino acids long. Germline loops: CDR1 LNHDA, CDR2 SQIVND (reference sequence).

This clonotype turned up a few times. The chain recombines TRBV12-3 or TRBV12-4 with TRBJ1-1, with 8 positions matching TRBD1. V dropped 6 bases and J dropped 9; count of bases not matched to a gene: 3. The CDR3 runs to 11 residues. CDR3 coding DNA: TGTGCCAGCAGCAGGACAGGGAAAGCTTTCTTT. Its translation: CASSRTGKAFF.